Below are 12 T cell receptor beta chains sequenced from a single sample in a study of cytomegalovirus exposure and HLA in healthy donors. The repertoire was sequenced with immunoSEQ multiplex PCR; TCRdb's copy has only in-frame clones and lacks some. The table has approximately 270,000 clones, about 90% seen once. Sequencing was done on a sample of PBMCs. The receptors were sampled from a man between 18 and 29 years old in good health and CMV-seropositive.

The chain employs TRBV6-5 and TRBJ1-2; no firm D call. V was pared by 0 bases and J by 5 bases, with 13 bases between. CDR3 length equals 15 residues. CDR1 MNHEY and CDR2 SVGAGI come from the germline V gene. The CDR3 loop is CASSYSHRLTYGYTF. The CDR3 nucleotides are TGTGCCAGCAGTTACTCCCACAGACTCACTTATGGCTACACCTTC.

This chain uses TRBV20-1 with TRBJ2-7; D is possibly TRBD1 (6 bases). Trimming stripped 6 bases from V and 6 bases from J, with 12 bases between. Germline-derived CDR1 and CDR2 are DFQATT and SNEGSKA (reference sequence). The CDR3 spans 11 residues. CDR3 loop: CSASQGSEQYF. DNA for the CDR3: TGCAGTGCGTCACAGGGATCCGAGCAGTACTTC.

The V and J genes are TRBV6-6 and TRBJ2-3; no clear D gene. CDR1 and CDR2 (germline): MNHNY, SVGAGI (reference sequence). Trimming pared 6 bases from V and 0 bases from J, leaving 16 bases between. The CDR3 is made up of 16 amino acids. DNA for the CDR3: TGTGCCAGCAGCCCTTTTTCGTATGGCAGCACAGATACGCAGTATTTT. It is translated as CASSPFSYGSTDTQYF.

The rearrangement links TRBV20-1 to TRBJ2-7; unclear D gene. This CDR3 spans 11 amino acids. V lost 6 bases and J 2 bases, leaving 8 bases between the germline ends. Germline V gene sequence: CDR1 DFQATT, CDR2 SNEGSKA (reference sequence). The CDR3 loop reads CSATRTYEQYF. The CDR3 nucleotides read TGCAGTGCCACGCGGACCTACGAGCAGTACTTC.

The gene calls are TRBV29-1 and TRBJ2-1; tentatively, D is TRBD1 (6 bases). This CDR3 is 17 amino acids long. Trimming left V 7 bases short and J 0 bases short, with 22 bases between. Per germline, CDR1 SQVTM and CDR2 ANQGSEA. CDR3 region: CSAGQYATSGSYNEQFF. The CDR3 DNA reads TGCAGCGCCGGACAGTATGCGACCTCCGGCTCCTACAATGAGCAGTTCTTC.

The chain joins TRBV4-1 to TRBJ1-4, with D possibly TRBD1 on 6 matching bases. V was trimmed by 4 bases and J by 7 bases, leaving 16 bases between them. The CDR3 sequence is 15 residues long. The germline V gene has CDR1 MGHRA and CDR2 YSYEKL. The CDR3 region has the DNA TGCGCCAGCAGCCCAGGTGGCAGGGGAGGTGAAAAACTGTTTTTT. It translates to CASSPGGRGGEKLFF.

Concerning this clone itself: Other nucleotide sequences from this sample produce the same CDR3. This chain joins TRBV2 and TRBJ1-2; no clear D. V dropped 1 base and J dropped 2 bases, with 8 bases sitting between them. The V gene's germline CDR1 is SNHLY and CDR2 FYNNEI. The CDR3 consists of 14 residues. DNA of the CDR3: TGTGCCAGCAGTGAAGGGGTCAGCAACTATGGCTACACCTTC. This gives the protein CASSEGVSNYGYTF.

The chain carries TRBV4-1 and TRBJ2-3, with 8 bases aligning to TRBD1. The CDR3 extends over 16 amino acids. Losses at the gene ends were 1 base for V and 0 bases for J; bases not matched to a gene: 3. Germline CDR1 reads MGHRA; CDR2 reads YSYEKL. The DNA for the CDR3 is TGCGCCAGCAGCCAAGGCAGGGGGCGCAGCACAGATACGCAGTATTTT. This codes for CASSQGRGRSTDTQYF.

This clone is a singleton in its sample. The chain is built from TRBV6-6 and TRBJ1-4; D uncertain. Germline V gives CDR1 MNHNY, CDR2 SVGAGI (reference sequence). Between the trimmed V and J ends, which lost 11 bases and 8 bases, there was a span of 18 bases. This CDR3 spans 13 amino acids. CDR3 nucleotides: TGTGCCGTAGCGCAAGGACGGGAGGAAAAACTGTTTTTT. It specifies CAVAQGREEKLFF.

This clone has only a few counts. The rearrangement uses TRBV6-6 and TRBJ2-3; a possible D gene is TRBD2 (6 bases). The germline CDR1 and CDR2 sequences are MNHNY and SVGAGI (reference sequence). The V and J ends lost 5 bases and 1 base respectively, with 7 bases between them. This CDR3 comprises 13 residues. This chain's CDR3 is CASSIAGTDTQYF. CDR3 bases: TGTGCCAGCAGTATAGCGGGCACAGATACGCAGTATTTT.

This clone has a single count. This chain uses TRBV6-1 with TRBJ1-3; 7 bases agree with TRBD1. V gave up 5 bases and J gave up 0 bases; unmatched junction bases: 4. This CDR3 contains 15 residues. Germline CDR1 reads MNHNS; CDR2 reads SASEGT. The CDR3 spells CASSRQGDSGNTIYF. In nucleotides, the CDR3 is TGTGCCAGCAGTAGACAGGGCGACTCTGGAAACACCATATATTTT.

This clone showed up just a few times. The rearrangement links TRBV4-1 to TRBJ2-2; D remains ambiguous. Trimming left V 3 bases short and J 3 bases short, with 8 bases between. CDR3 length equals 14 residues. Per germline, CDR1 MGHRA and CDR2 YSYEKL. CDR3 in DNA: TGCGCCAGCAGCCAGCAGGCGTACACCGGGGAGCTGTTTTTT. Its protein product is CASSQQAYTGELFF.